The clone carrying this T cell receptor beta chain was counted between two and nine times. Antigen unknown. The data derive from a study of CD8 T cells in ankylosing spondylitis. Study-wide points: Seven to nine highly homologous variants formed a TCR beta motif that appeared characteristic of ankylosing spondylitis blood.

The CDR3 extends over 13 amino acids. Deletions cut 5 bases from V and 1 base from J, with 8 bases between. TCRdb re-called the 5' RACE reads with MiXCR, one entry per CDR3 protein. The sample yields 650,000 to 800,000 distinct CDR3 sequences, about 20% seen once. The chain recombines TRBV12-3 or TRBV12-4 with TRBJ2-5; D is possibly TRBD1 (6 bases). Material for sequencing was blood, either unsorted or a sorted T cell fraction (not recorded which). The receptor comes from a male donor with ankylosing spondylitis. The CDR3 protein is CASSTTGQETQYF. CDR3 bases: TGTGCCAGCAGTACGACAGGCCAAGAGACCCAGTACTTC.